The 17 T cell receptor beta chains in this list originate from one sample, sequenced in a study of cytomegalovirus exposure and HLA in healthy donors (dated by TCRdb to about 2017). The library was generated by the immunoSEQ multiplex PCR assay. For the multiplex PCR, a mixture combining 60 forward primers for TCR Vbeta segments and 13 reverse primers for TCR Jbeta segments was used. Not all clones reach the TCRdb copy of this immuneACCESS table, which keeps in-frame sequences only. Checked studies attribute under half of the gap to unresolved V genes and leave the rest unexplained. The sample table shows 160,000 or so clones, and roughly 80% are seen once. Clones ranked in the top ten supply 5.5% to 8% of the sample. Specimen: PBMCs. All receptors derive from a woman aged 30 to 39 in good health and CMV-seropositive.

The CDR3 DNA follows: TGTGCCAGCAGCTGGGGACAGAGGAACACTGAAGCTTTCTTT. Amino acid sequence: CASSWGQRNTEAFF. The genes are TRBV7-9 and TRBJ1-1; TRBD1 aligns across 7 bases. Germline V CDR1 and CDR2: SEHNR, FQNEAQ (reference sequence). After removal of 4 bases from V and 1 base from J, the junction contained 3 bases not matched to a gene. There are 14 residues in the CDR3.

This sequence joins TRBV5-6 and TRBJ1-4; no definite D call. The CDR3 contains 18 residues. Germline CDR1 SGHDT, CDR2 YYEEEE. The V and J ends lost 0 bases and 4 bases respectively, with 19 bases between them. The CDR3 nucleotides are TGTGCCAGCAGCTTGGGCGGAAGACCAGAGACGATTAATGAAAAACTGTTTTTT. Its protein product is CASSLGGRPETINEKLFF.

The rearrangement uses TRBV5-4 and TRBJ1-2; 7 positions agree with TRBD1. This CDR3 has 16 residues. Germline loops: CDR1 SGHNT, CDR2 YYREEE (reference sequence). Trimming cost V 4 bases and J 6 bases; bases outside gene matches: 15. The DNA for the CDR3 is TGTGCCAGCAGCCGGGACGGACAGGCGGCTCTTCATGGCTACACCTTC. Translated, it gives CASSRDGQAALHGYTF.

The chain couples TRBV28 to TRBJ2-5, with 7 bases aligning to TRBD2. This CDR3 spans 14 amino acids. CDR1 MDHEN and CDR2 SYDVKM come from the germline V gene. Here the CDR3 reads CTTRASGIEETQYF. In nucleotides, the CDR3 is TGTACCACTAGGGCTAGCGGCATAGAAGAGACCCAGTACTTC.

The V gene is TRBV7-9, the J gene TRBJ1-2; the D is unclear. V was shortened by 1 base and J by 6 bases, with 6 bases between the two germline ends. Germline-derived CDR1 and CDR2 are SEHNR and FQNEAQ (reference sequence). The CDR3 consists of 12 residues. CDR3: CASSLVADGYTF. The CDR3 region has the DNA TGTGCCAGCAGCTTAGTGGCGGATGGCTACACCTTC.

V usage is TRBV9 and J usage is TRBJ2-1, with 15 bases lining up with TRBD2. CDR1 SGDLS and CDR2 YYNGEE come from the germline V gene. CDR3 length: 23 amino acids. V dropped 1 base and J dropped 0; count of bases not matched to a gene: 17. The CDR3 reads CASSVRRVIGTSGGPSSYNEQFF. CDR3 sequence (DNA): TGTGCCAGCAGCGTACGTCGGGTGATTGGGACTAGCGGGGGGCCGAGCTCCTACAATGAGCAGTTCTTC.

On this clone itself: The junction and the germline gene differ at one end; a read error may be behind it. The chain carries TRBV7-9 and TRBJ2-7; 7 nucleotides line up with TRBD2. The CDR3 has 14 amino acids. Germline assignment: CDR1 SEHNR and CDR2 FQNEAQ (reference sequence). This CDR3 reads CSSSLGGGLDEQYF. Written as DNA, the CDR3 is TGTTCCAGCAGCTTAGGCGGGGGTCTCGACGAGCAGTACTTC.

The rearrangement uses TRBV5-4 and TRBJ2-2; 8 nucleotides agree with TRBD1. Trimming took 5 bases from V and 1 from J; bases not matched to a gene: 7. Germline assignment: CDR1 SGHNT and CDR2 YYREEE (reference sequence). This CDR3 is built from 16 residues. The CDR3 DNA reads TGTGCCAGCAGTCAACCCGGGACAGGGAACACCGGGGAGCTGTTTTTT. Amino acids: CASSQPGTGNTGELFF. Looking up the rest from reference TRBV5-4 and TRBJ2-2 gives the full variable domain: ETGVTQSPTHLIKTRGQQVTLRCSSQSGHNTVSWYQQALGQGPQFIFQYYREEENGRGNFPPRFSGLQFPNYSSELNVNALELDDSALYLCASSQPGTGNTGELFFGEGSRLTVL.

The V gene is TRBV7-2, the J gene TRBJ1-2; possible D gene TRBD1, 6 bases. V was shortened by 5 bases and J by 3 bases, with 22 bases between the two germline ends. This CDR3 comprises 17 residues. Germline V CDR1 and CDR2: SGHTA, FQGNSA. The CDR3 here is CASSVEGRGAVDYGYTF. CDR3 in DNA: TGTGCCAGCAGCGTCGAGGGGCGGGGGGCTGTAGACTATGGCTACACCTTC. Filled out from reference TRBV7-2 and TRBJ1-2, the complete variable domain reads GAGVSQSPSNKVTEKGKDVELRCDPISGHTALYWYRQSLGQGLEFLIYFQGNSAPDKSGLPSDRFSAERTGGSVSTLTIQRTQQEDSAVYLCASSVEGRGAVDYGYTFGSGTRLTVV.

The sample holds one count of this clone. This sequence joins TRBV28 and TRBJ2-7; tentative D call: TRBD2 (5 bases). Germline V lookup: CDR1 MDHEN, CDR2 SYDVKM. This CDR3 comprises 15 residues. V lost 6 bases and J lost 3, with 18 bases in between. The CDR3: CASSPTTRGLYEQYF. CDR3 nucleotide sequence: TGTGCCAGCAGCCCTACAACCCGCGGGCTCTACGAGCAGTACTTC. Full variable domain (rest looked up from reference TRBV28 and TRBJ2-7): DVKVTQSSRYLVKRTGEKVFLECVQDMDHENMFWYRQDPGLGLRLIYFSYDVKMKEKGDIPEGYSVSREKKERFSLILESASTNQTSMYLCASSPTTRGLYEQYFGPGTRLTVT.

The chain joins TRBV30 to TRBJ1-3, with D perhaps matching TRBD1 (5 bases). The CDR3 length is 11 residues. Germline CDR1 and CDR2: GTSNPN and SVGIG (reference sequence). The CDR3 reads CAGGGGNTIYF. CDR3 DNA sequence: TGTGCGGGCGGGGGTGGAAACACCATATATTTT.

The chain joins TRBV7-8 to TRBJ2-3; the match to TRBD2 covers 11 bases. This CDR3 contains 16 residues. V was pared by 6 bases and J by 0 bases, with 5 bases of the junction left unmatched. Germline V gene sequence: CDR1 SGHVS, CDR2 FQNEAQ. CDR3 region: CASRNRLAGSTDTQYF. CDR3 nucleotide sequence: TGTGCCAGCAGGAACCGACTAGCGGGGAGCACAGATACGCAGTATTTT. The variable domain in full, completed from reference TRBV7-8 and TRBJ2-3, reads GAGVSQSPRYKVAKRGQDVALRCDPISGHVSLFWYQQALGQGPEFLTYFQNEAQLDKSGLPSDRFFAERPEGSVSTLKIQRTQQEDSAVYLCASRNRLAGSTDTQYFGPGTRLTVL.

V and J are TRBV7-3 and TRBJ2-1; 10 nucleotides line up with TRBD1. The CDR3 consists of 17 residues. After removal of 0 bases from V and 5 bases from J, the junction contained 7 bases not matched to a gene. CDR1 and CDR2 (germline): SGHTA, FQGTGA. CDR3 in amino acids: CASSLTPTGGFDNEQFF. The CDR3 coding sequence is TGTGCCAGCAGCTTAACTCCGACAGGGGGCTTCGACAATGAGCAGTTCTTC.

The V and J genes are TRBV5-4 and TRBJ1-6; 10 nucleotides match TRBD1. The CDR3 runs 15 residues. J gave up 9 bases and V 0 bases, and 3 bases lay outside the gene matches. CDR1 is SGHNT, CDR2 YYREEE, per germline (reference sequence). The CDR3 region is CASSLVRQGASPLHF. CDR3 nucleotide sequence: TGTGCCAGCAGCTTGGTTAGACAGGGGGCTTCACCCCTCCACTTT.

The rearrangement joins TRBV6-6 to TRBJ2-7, with TRBD1 identical over 9 bases. J gave up 4 bases and V 6 bases, and 13 bases lay outside the gene matches. Germline lookup yields CDR1 MNHNY and CDR2 SVGAGI (reference sequence). The CDR3 is made up of 16 amino acids. This CDR3 reads CASREAGTGFLYEQYF. Written as DNA, the CDR3 is TGTGCCAGCAGGGAGGCCGGGACAGGGTTTTTGTACGAGCAGTACTTC.

To note about this clone: One junction end disagrees with the germline gene, perhaps due to a read error. The genes are TRBV7-9 and TRBJ1-4; TRBD1 aligns across 10 bases. This CDR3 comprises 18 residues. Germline assignment: CDR1 SEHNR and CDR2 FQNEAQ (reference sequence). CDR3 bases: TGTTCCAGCAGCTTAGGGCCGGGACAGGGGTCGACTAATGAAAAACTGTTTTTT. Amino acid sequence: CSSSLGPGQGSTNEKLFF. Based on the CDR3 plus reference TRBV7-9 and TRBJ1-4, the full variable domain is DTGVSQNPRHKITKRGQNVTFRCDPISEHNRLYWYRQTLGQGPEFLTYFQNEAQLEKSRLLSDRFSAERPKGSFSTLEIQRTEQGDSAMYLCSSSLGPGQGSTNEKLFFGSGTQLSVL.

The V call is TRBV27, the J call TRBJ2-5, with 10 bases matching TRBD2. Germline V CDR1 and CDR2: MNHEY, SMNVEV (reference sequence). V trimming: 3 bases; J trimming: 2 bases; junction bases outside the gene matches: 6. CDR3 length: 16 residues. CDR3 DNA: TGTGCCAGCAGTTTGTCTAGCGGGAGATTACAAGAGACCCAGTACTTC. Translation gives CASSLSSGRLQETQYF.